A single sample gave rise to the 25 T cell receptor beta chains below, sequenced in a study of T cell changes during pregnancy in multiple sclerosis. The assay was immunoSEQ multiplex PCR, and TCRdb's table has in-frame clones only and misses some. Altogether tens of thousands of clones are present, about nine tenths being singletons, with the ten largest covering roughly 0.4%. The source material was CD4+ T cells from peripheral blood mononuclear cells, sampled in the third trimester of pregnancy. The receptors originated from a female donor with multiple sclerosis, enrolled in a pregnancy study.

CDR3: CASSTNRGLSTDTQYF. The CDR3 DNA sequence: TGTGCCAGCAGCACCAACAGGGGGCTAAGCACAGATACGCAGTATTTT. The gene calls are TRBV5-5 and TRBJ2-3; 9 nucleotides line up with TRBD1. The CDR3 covers 16 residues. V was pared by 4 bases and J by 0 bases, with 6 bases of the junction left unmatched. CDR1 is SGHKS and CDR2 is YYEKEE in the germline V gene (reference sequence).

This chain uses TRBV5-1 with TRBJ1-3, with 8 bases identical to TRBD1. Trimming took 1 base from V and 0 from J; bases not matched to a gene: 6. The CDR3 spans 17 residues. Germline lookup yields CDR1 SGHRS and CDR2 YFSETQ. For the CDR3, the DNA is TGCGCCAGCAGCTTGTCGGGGACAGGTCTCTCTGGAAACACCATATATTTT. Its protein is CASSLSGTGLSGNTIYF.

V usage is TRBV4-2 and J usage is TRBJ2-3; TRBD2 matches at 7 bases. The germline CDR1 and CDR2 sequences are LGHNA and YNFKEQ. This CDR3 comprises 16 residues. With V trimmed by 3 bases and J by 6 bases, 12 bases remained unmatched. Here the CDR3 reads CASSQTREGRSDTQYF. Written as DNA, the CDR3 is TGTGCCAGCAGCCAGACGAGGGAGGGCCGTAGCGATACGCAGTATTTT.

This rearrangement joins TRBV28 to TRBJ2-2, with D maybe TRBD2 (6 bases). This CDR3 contains 14 residues. Germline CDR1 MDHEN, CDR2 SYDVKM. The germline V and J ends were trimmed by 2 bases and 7 bases, with 11 bases remaining between them. The CDR3, as DNA: TGTGCCAGCAGTTTAGGAGGGGCCCTCGGGGAGCTGTTTTTT. Residues: CASSLGGALGELFF.

The genes are TRBV5-4 and TRBJ1-6; D gene ambiguous. The CDR3 is 17 amino acids. The germline V gene has CDR1 SGHNT and CDR2 YYREEE (reference sequence). V shed 0 bases and J shed 0 bases, with 10 bases lying between them. CDR3 region: CASSLAGPSSYNSPLHF. CDR3 bases: TGTGCCAGCAGCTTGGCCGGCCCTAGCTCCTATAATTCACCCCTCCACTTT.

The rearrangement uses TRBV7-3 and TRBJ2-1; the match to TRBD2 covers 8 bases. CDR3 length: 16 amino acids. CDR1 is SGHTA and CDR2 is FQGTGA in the germline V gene. V dropped 4 bases and J dropped 2; count of bases not matched to a gene: 7. CDR3 DNA sequence: TGTGCCAGCAGCTCTACGGGAGGGTTGACCTACAATGAGCAGTTCTTC. This codes for CASSSTGGLTYNEQFF.

The chain employs TRBV19 and TRBJ2-5; 7 bases agree with TRBD1. Trimming removed 3 bases from V and 7 bases from J; junction bases left unmatched: 5. The CDR3 has 13 residues. Germline CDR1 and CDR2: LNHDA and SQIVND (reference sequence). CDR3 in amino acids: CASSMRDSGTQYF. The CDR3 DNA sequence: TGTGCCAGTAGTATGAGGGACAGCGGGACCCAGTACTTC.

CDR3 DNA sequence: TGTGCCAGCAGCGTTGGACAGGATAGCAACTATGGCTACACCTTC. This codes for CASSVGQDSNYGYTF. The chain links TRBV9 to TRBJ1-2, with 7 bases aligning to TRBD1. Germline values: CDR1 SGDLS, CDR2 YYNGEE. This CDR3 has 15 amino acids. The V segment lost 2 bases and the J segment 2 bases; nucleotides outside the gene matches: 6.

The V call is TRBV29-1, the J call TRBJ1-2; 11 nucleotides match TRBD1. Germline lookup yields CDR1 SQVTM and CDR2 ANQGSEA. With 1 base clipped from V and 0 bases from J, the junction kept 10 bases outside the gene matches. The CDR3 consists of 18 residues. CDR3 DNA sequence: TGCAGCGTTGAAGTCCCAGGACAGGGGGCCTTAGCTAACTATGGCTACACCTTC. Translating gives CSVEVPGQGALANYGYTF.

This clone was detected once. This sequence joins TRBV28 and TRBJ1-1, with 7 positions matching TRBD1. Per the germline V gene, CDR1 is MDHEN and CDR2 is SYDVKM. The CDR3 runs to 12 residues. The junction had 3 bases not matched to a gene; V was cut back by 6 bases and J by 5 bases. CDR3 in amino acids: CASSNRGTEAFF. CDR3 DNA: TGTGCCAGCAGCAACAGGGGAACTGAAGCTTTCTTT.

The chain joins TRBV5-1 to TRBJ2-3; TRBD1 is a possible D gene (7 bases). Trimming took 4 bases from V and 1 from J, leaving 16 bases between them. Germline assignment: CDR1 SGHRS and CDR2 YFSETQ. The length of the CDR3 is 16 residues. The CDR3 nucleotides are TGCGCCAGCAGCCCACCCCAGGGGGGAGGCACAGATACGCAGTATTTT. As protein: CASSPPQGGGTDTQYF.

This clone was found once. The rearrangement links TRBV5-1 to TRBJ2-3, with D perhaps matching TRBD1 (6 bases). This CDR3 has 14 residues. From germline, CDR1 is SGHRS and CDR2 YFSETQ. The V end was cut by 5 bases, the J end by 0 bases, with 10 bases between. For the CDR3, the DNA is TGCGCCAGCAGTGGACAGACTAGCACAGATACGCAGTATTTT. It codes for CASSGQTSTDTQYF. The whole variable domain, remainder taken from reference TRBV5-1 and TRBJ2-3, is KAGVTQTPRYLIKTRGQQVTLSCSPISGHRSVSWYQQTPGQGLQFLFEYFSETQRNKGNFPGRFSGRQFSNSRSEMNVSTLELGDSALYLCASSGQTSTDTQYFGPGTRLTVL.

The V call is TRBV7-8, the J call TRBJ2-3, with 9 bases identical to TRBD2. The CDR3 loop spans 18 amino acids. V lost 5 bases to trimming and J lost 3 bases; unmatched junction nucleotides: 15. Germline V CDR1 and CDR2: SGHVS, FQNEAQ. In DNA, the CDR3 is TGTGCCAGCAGCCCGCTCGTATTCCTAGCGGGGATTACAGATACGCAGTATTTT. Its protein is CASSPLVFLAGITDTQYF. Drawing the rest from reference TRBV7-8 and TRBJ2-3, the complete variable domain is GAGVSQSPRYKVAKRGQDVALRCDPISGHVSLFWYQQALGQGPEFLTYFQNEAQLDKSGLPSDRFFAERPEGSVSTLKIQRTQQEDSAVYLCASSPLVFLAGITDTQYFGPGTRLTVL.

The gene calls are TRBV5-1 and TRBJ2-1; 11 bases are shared with TRBD1. Germline V gene lookup returns CDR1 SGHRS and CDR2 YFSETQ. J was trimmed by 4 bases and V by 0 bases; bases with no gene match: 3. There are 16 residues in the CDR3. The CDR3 protein is CASSLADRGLYNEQFF. The CDR3 region has the DNA TGCGCCAGCAGCTTGGCGGACAGGGGGCTGTACAATGAGCAGTTCTTC.

This chain joins TRBV15 and TRBJ2-3; 11 bases match TRBD2. CDR1 LNHNV and CDR2 YYDKDF come from the germline V gene (reference sequence). This CDR3 is 18 amino acids long. The junction had 11 bases not matched to a gene; V was cut back by 3 bases and J by 3 bases. Here the CDR3 reads CATSRGVLAGGGTDTQYF. CDR3 in DNA: TGTGCCACCAGCAGGGGGGTCCTAGCGGGAGGTGGGACAGATACGCAGTATTTT.

This clone was seen a single time. This rearrangement joins TRBV6-1 to TRBJ2-7; 7 positions match TRBD2. Germline CDR1 reads MNHNS; CDR2 reads SASEGT. The trim removed 3 bases at V and 6 bases at J, leaving 5 bases unmatched. This CDR3 contains 13 residues. In DNA form, the CDR3 reads TGTGCCAGCAGTGAGGGAGGGAGGTCCGAGCAGTACTTC. Its protein is CASSEGGRSEQYF.

The rearrangement links TRBV5-1 to TRBJ2-5; D is perhaps TRBD2 (7 bases). The CDR3 totals 16 residues. Germline V gene data show CDR1 as SGHRS and CDR2 as YFSETQ. Deletions cut 0 bases from V and 4 bases from J, with 16 bases between. CDR3 nucleotide sequence: TGCGCCAGCAGCTTGGGGGCCTTGGGGGGGCGAGAGACCCAGTACTTC. Encoded protein: CASSLGALGGRETQYF.

The genes are TRBV7-2 and TRBJ2-4, with 9 bases lining up with TRBD1. The CDR3 extends over 12 amino acids. Germline loops: CDR1 SGHTA, CDR2 FQGNSA. V trimming: 11 bases; J trimming: 7 bases; junction bases outside the gene matches: 6. CDR3 bases: TGTGCCGTTCGGACAGGGGAGAACATTCAGTACTTC. It yields the protein CAVRTGENIQYF.

This clone occurred once. J is TRBJ2-3 and V is TRBV29-1; D perhaps matches TRBD1 (6 bases). Germline V gene lookup returns CDR1 SQVTM and CDR2 ANQGSEA. The V gene lost 4 bases and the J gene lost 0 bases, with 17 bases spanning the gap. CDR3 length: 16 amino acids. The CDR3 spells CSVATTGTPSTDTQYF. The CDR3 DNA reads TGCAGCGTTGCGACCACCGGGACACCCAGCACAGATACGCAGTATTTT.

This chain joins TRBV10-1 and TRBJ1-5; D gene ambiguous. V shed 7 bases and J shed 2 bases, with 15 bases lying between them. The CDR3 has 15 residues. In germline, CDR1 is WNHNN, CDR2 SYGVQD (reference sequence). The CDR3 region is CASTFNPTGNQPQHF. As DNA, the CDR3 is TGCGCCAGCACTTTTAACCCGACTGGCAATCAGCCCCAGCATTTT.

The chain joins TRBV27 to TRBJ2-5; D is possibly TRBD1 (5 bases). CDR3 length: 15 amino acids. Germline CDR1 and CDR2: MNHEY and SMNVEV (reference sequence). The ends were cut back, 5 bases at V and 5 bases at J, with 18 bases in the middle. The CDR3 loop is CASSPLQGPRETQYF. In DNA, the CDR3 is TGTGCCAGCAGTCCCCTGCAGGGCCCCAGGGAGACCCAGTACTTC.

This CDR3 reads CASSPSRGMDEQFF. The DNA of the CDR3 is TGTGCCAGCTCACCAAGTCGGGGAATGGATGAGCAGTTCTTC. The chain has TRBV18 and TRBJ2-1; tentative D call: TRBD2 (5 bases). V was clipped by 2 bases and J by 8 bases, with 13 bases between them. Germline lookup yields CDR1 KGHSH and CDR2 LQKENI. This CDR3 has 14 residues.

The chain joins TRBV6-1 to TRBJ1-4, with D unresolved. Trimming removed 4 bases from V and 0 bases from J, with 12 bases in between. Germline values: CDR1 MNHNS, CDR2 SASEGT. The CDR3 is 16 amino acids. The CDR3 here is CASSVSNSATNEKLFF. The CDR3 coding sequence is TGTGCCAGCAGTGTGTCGAACTCTGCAACTAATGAAAAACTGTTTTTT.

Here the CDR3 DNA reads TGTGCCAGCAGTGAGTCAGGCTCCGAGCAGTACTTC. It codes for CASSESGSEQYF. This rearrangement joins TRBV6-6 to TRBJ2-7; D is unclear. The CDR3 runs to 12 residues. From germline, CDR1 is MNHNY and CDR2 SVGAGI (reference sequence). V gave up 5 bases and J gave up 6 bases, with 11 bases separating them.

The chain employs TRBV6-1 and TRBJ1-2; 8 bases line up with TRBD1. J was trimmed by 4 bases and V by 5 bases; bases with no gene match: 9. The CDR3 sequence is 15 residues long. The germline V gene has CDR1 MNHNS and CDR2 SASEGT. The CDR3 sequence is CASSPDRDISYGYTF. CDR3 in DNA: TGTGCCAGCAGTCCGGACAGGGACATTTCCTATGGCTACACCTTC.